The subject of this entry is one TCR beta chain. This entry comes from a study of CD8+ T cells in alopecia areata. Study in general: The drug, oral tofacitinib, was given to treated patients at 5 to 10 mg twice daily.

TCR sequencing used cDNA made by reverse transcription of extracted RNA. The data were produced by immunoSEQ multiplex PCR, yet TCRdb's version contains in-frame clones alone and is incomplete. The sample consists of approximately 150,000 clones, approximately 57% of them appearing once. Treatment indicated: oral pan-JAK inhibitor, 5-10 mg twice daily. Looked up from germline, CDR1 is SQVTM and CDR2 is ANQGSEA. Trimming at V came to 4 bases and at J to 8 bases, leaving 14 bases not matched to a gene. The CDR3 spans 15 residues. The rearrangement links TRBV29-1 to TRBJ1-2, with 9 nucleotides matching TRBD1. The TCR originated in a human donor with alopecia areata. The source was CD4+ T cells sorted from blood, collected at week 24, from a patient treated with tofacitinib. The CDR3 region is CSVVETGGFYGGYTF. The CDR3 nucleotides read TGCAGCGTTGTTGAGACAGGGGGTTTTTATGGAGGCTACACCTTC.